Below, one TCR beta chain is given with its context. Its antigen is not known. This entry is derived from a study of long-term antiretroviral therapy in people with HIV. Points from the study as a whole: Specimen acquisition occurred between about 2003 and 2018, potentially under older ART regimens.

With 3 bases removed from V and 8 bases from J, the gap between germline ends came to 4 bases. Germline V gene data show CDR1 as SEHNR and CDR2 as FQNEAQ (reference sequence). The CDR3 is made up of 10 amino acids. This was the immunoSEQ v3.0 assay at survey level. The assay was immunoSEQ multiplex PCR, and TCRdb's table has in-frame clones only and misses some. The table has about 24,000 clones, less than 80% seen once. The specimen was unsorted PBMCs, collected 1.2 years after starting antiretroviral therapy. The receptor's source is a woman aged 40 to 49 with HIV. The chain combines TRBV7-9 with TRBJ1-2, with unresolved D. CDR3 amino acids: CASSFGGYTF. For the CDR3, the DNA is TGTGCCAGCAGCTTCGGAGGCTACACCTTC. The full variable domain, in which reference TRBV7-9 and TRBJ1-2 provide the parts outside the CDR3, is DTGVSQNPRHKITKRGQNVTFRCDPISEHNRLYWYRQTLGQGPEFLTYFQNEAQLEKSRLLSDRFSAERPKGSFSTLEIQRTEQGDSAMYLCASSFGGYTFGSGTRLTVV.